This TCR beta chain stems from a study of cytomegalovirus exposure and HLA in healthy donors. General study results and limits: TCR association rates varied by HLA locus in a later analysis, with DRB1 highest and HLA-C lowest.

In regard to this clone: What it recognizes is unknown.

PCR involved 60 Vbeta and 13 Jbeta primers. This table comes from immunoSEQ multiplex PCR, and its TCRdb copy is limited to in-frame clones, with some not included. The data show around 150,000 clones, approximately 80% seen once. Germline V CDR1 and CDR2: SNHLY, FYNNEI. There are 14 residues in the CDR3. V was pared by 6 bases and J by 5 bases, with 8 bases of the junction left unmatched. Sequenced input: PBMCs. The rearrangement uses TRBV2 and TRBJ2-3, with TRBD1 matching 7 bases. The clonotype originates from a man aged 40-49 years in good health and CMV-seronegative. In DNA, the CDR3 is TGTGCCAGCAGAAATCACAGGGGTGGAGATACGCAGTATTTT. Translation gives CASRNHRGGDTQYF.